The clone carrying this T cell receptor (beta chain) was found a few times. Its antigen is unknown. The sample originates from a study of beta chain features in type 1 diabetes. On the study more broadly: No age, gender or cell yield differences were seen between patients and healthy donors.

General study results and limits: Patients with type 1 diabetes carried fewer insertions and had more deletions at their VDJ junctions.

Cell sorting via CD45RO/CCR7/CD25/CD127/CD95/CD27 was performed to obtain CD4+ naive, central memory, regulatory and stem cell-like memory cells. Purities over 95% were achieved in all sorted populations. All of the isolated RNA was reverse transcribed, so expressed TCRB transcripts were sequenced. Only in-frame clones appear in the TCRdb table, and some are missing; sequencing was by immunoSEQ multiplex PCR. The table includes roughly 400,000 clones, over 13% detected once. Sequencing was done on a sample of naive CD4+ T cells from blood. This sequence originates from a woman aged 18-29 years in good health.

CDR3 loop: CASSGRQGKWDGYTF. CDR3 nucleotide sequence: TGTGCCAGCAGCGGCCGACAGGGGAAGTGGGACGGCTACACCTTC. The chain employs TRBV7-2 and TRBJ1-2, with TRBD1 matching over 8 bases. Losses at the gene ends were 5 bases for V and 8 bases for J; bases not matched to a gene: 13. The CDR3 runs to 15 residues. Germline V gene lookup returns CDR1 SGHTA and CDR2 FQGNSA.